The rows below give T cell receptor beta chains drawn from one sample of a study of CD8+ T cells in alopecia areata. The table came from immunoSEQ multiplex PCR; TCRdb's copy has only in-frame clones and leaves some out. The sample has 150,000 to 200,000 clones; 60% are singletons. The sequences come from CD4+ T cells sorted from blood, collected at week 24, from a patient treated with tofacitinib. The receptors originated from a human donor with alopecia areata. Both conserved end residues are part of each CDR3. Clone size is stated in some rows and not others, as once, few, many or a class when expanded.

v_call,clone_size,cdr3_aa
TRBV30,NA,CAWNTDYGYTF
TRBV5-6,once,CASSLPNLGRDTQYF
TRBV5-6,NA,CASSPGTGLPYEQYF
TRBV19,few,CAVPQGNYGYTF
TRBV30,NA,CAWTRNQGRVEKLFF
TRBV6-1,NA,CASSAPDRGTLNSPLHF
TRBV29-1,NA,CSVRQTTGELFF
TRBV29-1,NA,CSVTPNTEAFF
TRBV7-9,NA,CASSLLMGPGNEQFF
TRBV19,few,CATGAINTQYF
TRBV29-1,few,CSVEAPGQSFYNEQFF
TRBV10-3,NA,CAISSFGSGSNQPQHF
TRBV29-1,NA,CSGGSWGPPYEQYF
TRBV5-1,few,CASSPSVLNTEAFF
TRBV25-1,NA,CASSEFGGGNIQYF
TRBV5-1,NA,CASSWDREGEKLFF
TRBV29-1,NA,CSAETGEAFF
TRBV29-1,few,CSVAGEGSGANVLTF
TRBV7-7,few,CASSSGRTVTTNEQFF
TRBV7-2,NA,CASSLAAQGGGTQYF
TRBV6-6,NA,CASKTGPSGYEQYF
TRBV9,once,CASSETPTNSYEQYF
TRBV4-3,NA,CASSQDRGGAVQTQYF
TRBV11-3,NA,CASSLETYEQFF
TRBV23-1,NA,CASSQSEKGTEAFF
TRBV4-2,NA,CASSQSDIGVSPLHF
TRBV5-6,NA,CASSLADGYEQYF
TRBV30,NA,CAWRGTTGVDTDTQYF
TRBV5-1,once,CASTLAGRAEAFF
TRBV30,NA,CAWRATVEAFF
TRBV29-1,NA,CSVGQGNQPQHF
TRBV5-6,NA,CASSLMHRDTGYTF
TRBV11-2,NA,CASSLGPFSNQPQHF
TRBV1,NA,CTSSQDWGQSANYGYTF
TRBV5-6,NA,CASSVTGVGLNTEAFF
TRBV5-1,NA,CASSVGGEGADTQYF
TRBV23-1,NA,CASIIDRGDTEAFF
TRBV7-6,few,CASSLVPNEQFF
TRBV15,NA,CATSRKDRDREAFF
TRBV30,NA,CAWSVRWDTEAFF
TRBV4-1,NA,CASSQHGIQYF
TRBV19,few,CASSRDRYEQYF
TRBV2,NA,CASRETGSVLVPDTQYF
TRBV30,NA,CAWSVLAGSGEQYF
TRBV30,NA,CAWSYTTGTEAFF
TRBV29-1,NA,CSVEVAVRNYGYTF
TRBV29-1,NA,CSVEAARNEQFF
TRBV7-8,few,CASTRGPTAGDTQYF
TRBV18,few,CASSPTLAGERQETQYF
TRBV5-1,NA,CASSSGRTTSGANVLTF
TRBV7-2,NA,CASRTGVYYGYTF
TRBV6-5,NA,CASSSRPDSSTDTQYF
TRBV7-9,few,CASSTRTFGYTF
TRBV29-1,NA,CSVEGGTDSYGYTF
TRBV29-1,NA,CSVESQGPYNEQFF
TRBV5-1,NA,CASSLDTTGIYEQYF